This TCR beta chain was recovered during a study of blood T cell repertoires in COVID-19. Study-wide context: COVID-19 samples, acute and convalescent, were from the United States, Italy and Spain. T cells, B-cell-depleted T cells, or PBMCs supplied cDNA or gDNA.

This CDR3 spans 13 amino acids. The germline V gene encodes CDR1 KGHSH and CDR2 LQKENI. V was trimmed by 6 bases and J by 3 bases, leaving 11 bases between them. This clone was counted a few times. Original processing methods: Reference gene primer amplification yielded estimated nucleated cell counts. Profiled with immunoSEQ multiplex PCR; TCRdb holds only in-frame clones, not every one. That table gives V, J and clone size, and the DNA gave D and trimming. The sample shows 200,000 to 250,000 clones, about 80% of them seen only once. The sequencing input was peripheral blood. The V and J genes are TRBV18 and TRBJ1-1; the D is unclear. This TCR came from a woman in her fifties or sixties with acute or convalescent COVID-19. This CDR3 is CASSLAGDTEAFF. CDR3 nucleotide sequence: TGTGCCAGCTCCCTGGCCGGAGACACTGAAGCTTTCTTT.